This is a list of T cell receptor beta chains from one sample in a study of OX40 agonist ivuxolimab in advanced cancers. Assay: immunoSEQ multiplex PCR; the TCRdb copy retains only in-frame clones and omits some. Here the sample spans about 120,000 clones, 75% to 90% being singletons. This material consisted of CD4+ or CD8+ T cells sorted from blood, taken in a trial of the OX40 agonist ivuxolimab. These receptors all come from an adult with an advanced solid tumor such as melanoma, head and neck, liver or kidney cancer. The CDR3 runs from the conserved cysteine through the conserved F or W. Each record gives: D gene, J gene, V gene, clone size, CDR3 DNA, CDR3 protein. The D gene is left open where the match is weak. Clone size, where shown, is once, few, many, or a class for clones that have expanded.

d_gene: .
j_gene: TRBJ1-2
v_gene: TRBV5-6
abundance: .
CDR3nt: TGTGCCAGCAGCTTGGCTTCAGGGGTCGGCTATGGCTACACCTTC
CDR3aa: CASSLASGVGYGYTF

d_gene: TRBD1
j_gene: TRBJ1-3
v_gene: TRBV18
abundance: once
CDR3nt: TGTGCCAGCTCACCAGGGACAGGGGACGGAGGAAACACCATATATTTT
CDR3aa: CASSPGTGDGGNTIYF

d_gene: .
j_gene: TRBJ2-2
v_gene: TRBV7-9
abundance: .
CDR3nt: TGTGCCAGCAGCCAGACCACCGGGGAGCTGTTTTTT
CDR3aa: CASSQTTGELFF

d_gene: .
j_gene: TRBJ1-2
v_gene: TRBV28
abundance: .
CDR3nt: TGTGCCAGCAACCAGGAACCACAGGCGGGCTACACCTTC
CDR3aa: CASNQEPQAGYTF

d_gene: TRBD1
j_gene: TRBJ1-2
v_gene: TRBV6-5
abundance: .
CDR3nt: TGTGCCAGCAGAACCCCGGGACAGGGTAGCTATGGCTACACCTTC
CDR3aa: CASRTPGQGSYGYTF

d_gene: TRBD1
j_gene: TRBJ1-2
v_gene: TRBV7-9
abundance: .
CDR3nt: TGTGCCAGCAGCCCCGGACAGGGGGCGTATGGCTACACCTTC
CDR3aa: CASSPGQGAYGYTF

d_gene: .
j_gene: TRBJ2-7
v_gene: TRBV2
abundance: .
CDR3nt: TGTGCCAGCAGAAGGGACTTGGAGGACTACGAGCAGTACTTC
CDR3aa: CASRRDLEDYEQYF

d_gene: .
j_gene: TRBJ1-2
v_gene: TRBV28
abundance: .
CDR3nt: TGTGCCAGCAGACCTCAGGGAGGTGGCTATGGCTACACCTTC
CDR3aa: CASRPQGGGYGYTF

d_gene: .
j_gene: TRBJ2-7
v_gene: TRBV7-8
abundance: .
CDR3nt: TGTGCCAGCAGCCAAGGACGAGTCGGTACCTACGAGCAGTACTTC
CDR3aa: CASSQGRVGTYEQYF

d_gene: .
j_gene: TRBJ2-5
v_gene: TRBV11-2
abundance: once
CDR3nt: TGTGCCAGCAGTCAGGGGTTTGAAAAGACCCAGTACTTC
CDR3aa: CASSQGFEKTQYF

d_gene: TRBD1
j_gene: TRBJ1-1
v_gene: TRBV28
abundance: .
CDR3nt: TGTGCCAGCAGTCGGACAGGGGTCATGAACACTGAAGCTTTCTTT
CDR3aa: CASSRTGVMNTEAFF

d_gene: .
j_gene: TRBJ1-5
v_gene: TRBV10-3
abundance: .
CDR3nt: TGTGCCATCAGTGGGGAGAGTGGGGTGTCCCAGCATTTT
CDR3aa: CAISGESGVSQHF

d_gene: .
j_gene: TRBJ1-2
v_gene: TRBV7-9
abundance: few
CDR3nt: TGTGCCAGCAGCACCTACGACAGACCTTATGGCTACACCTTC
CDR3aa: CASSTYDRPYGYTF

d_gene: TRBD1
j_gene: TRBJ1-5
v_gene: TRBV5-5
abundance: .
CDR3nt: TGTGCCAGCAGCTTCAGGGGGGGCTATAGCAATCAGCCCCAGCATTTT
CDR3aa: CASSFRGGYSNQPQHF

d_gene: .
j_gene: TRBJ2-5
v_gene: TRBV11-3
abundance: .
CDR3nt: TGTGCCAGCAGCTTATCTCCCCACGCACAAGAGACCCAGTACTTC
CDR3aa: CASSLSPHAQETQYF

d_gene: TRBD1
j_gene: TRBJ1-3
v_gene: TRBV7-7
abundance: .
CDR3nt: TGTGCTAGCAGCTCCGGACAGGGAGCAAACACCATATATTTT
CDR3aa: CASSSGQGANTIYF

d_gene: .
j_gene: TRBJ2-7
v_gene: TRBV6-5
abundance: .
CDR3nt: TGTGCCAGCAGTTACTCCCTCGCCCAGGGGGGCTACGAGCAGTACTTC
CDR3aa: CASSYSLAQGGYEQYF

d_gene: .
j_gene: TRBJ2-7
v_gene: TRBV21-1
abundance: .
CDR3nt: TGTGCCAGCAGCAAAAGGGCCTCGTCAGCTAGCTCCTACGAGCAGTACTTC
CDR3aa: CASSKRASSASSYEQYF

d_gene: .
j_gene: TRBJ2-1
v_gene: TRBV5-1
abundance: .
CDR3nt: TGCGCCAGCAGCTTGGTTCCGGGTTTAAACAATGAGCAGTTCTTC
CDR3aa: CASSLVPGLNNEQFF

d_gene: .
j_gene: TRBJ1-4
v_gene: TRBV4-3
abundance: .
CDR3nt: TGCGCCAGCAGCCAAGAGACAGGTCCTAATGAAAAACTGTTTTTT
CDR3aa: CASSQETGPNEKLFF

d_gene: TRBD1
j_gene: TRBJ1-4
v_gene: TRBV7-9
abundance: .
CDR3nt: TGTGCCAGCAGCTTCGCCGAGGACAGGAGTCGGCTGTTTTTT
CDR3aa: CASSFAEDRSRLFF

d_gene: .
j_gene: TRBJ1-1
v_gene: TRBV29-1
abundance: .
CDR3nt: TGCAGCGTTATCATGTATGACACTGAAGCTTTCTTT
CDR3aa: CSVIMYDTEAFF

d_gene: .
j_gene: TRBJ1-1
v_gene: TRBV5-6
abundance: .
CDR3nt: TGTGCCAGCAGCTTGGGGTTAGGGTCGAGCACTGAAGCTTTCTTT
CDR3aa: CASSLGLGSSTEAFF

d_gene: .
j_gene: TRBJ1-2
v_gene: TRBV9
abundance: .
CDR3nt: TGTGCCAGCAGCGTAGAAAGGGGTGGCTACACCTTC
CDR3aa: CASSVERGGYTF

d_gene: TRBD1
j_gene: TRBJ2-1
v_gene: TRBV5-1
abundance: once
CDR3nt: TGCGCCAGCAGCGACCGGGACAGGGACGGCGAGCAGTTCTTC
CDR3aa: CASSDRDRDGEQFF